One and the same sample provided the 8 T cell receptor beta chains below, sequenced in a study of blood T cells in healthy people across ages (dated by TCRdb to 2013 to 2016). Library construction relied on 5' RACE. Instrument on record: Illumina HiSeq 2500. The second PCR ran for roughly 7 to 11 cycles and used a J-beta primer mix along with a sample-barcoded 5' primer. TCRdb trimmed the raw reads at Q25, called clones with MiXCR and kept productive beta chains. One record per CDR3 amino acid sequence lists the most common genes and DNA. Within this sample are about a million distinct CDR3 sequences, with about 48% of them counted one time only. The ten largest clones represent 13% of the sample. Sequenced input: blood. The receptors were gathered from a man aged 30-40 years in good health.

This clonotype was detected only a few times. V gene TRBV20-1 combines with J gene TRBJ1-6; 10 bases are a match to TRBD1. The CDR3 contains 16 residues. The trim removed 0 bases at V and 9 bases at J, leaving 8 bases unmatched. The germline gives CDR1 DFQATT, CDR2 SNEGSKA (reference sequence). In DNA, the CDR3 is TGCAGTGCTAGAGATCGAGAGGGGACAGGGGCTTCACCCCTCCACTTT. This encodes CSARDREGTGASPLHF.

The sample holds a few counts of this clonotype. The rearrangement uses TRBV25-1 and TRBJ1-6, with 7 bases matching TRBD1. The J segment lost 4 bases and the V segment lost 7 bases, leaving 1 base of the junction unmatched. The CDR3 has 13 residues. The germline gives CDR1 MGHDK, CDR2 SYGVNS. The chain's CDR3 is CASMGQYNSPLHF. The CDR3 bases are TGTGCCAGCATGGGACAGTATAATTCACCCCTCCACTTT.

The genes are TRBV20-1 and TRBJ1-5, with D tentatively TRBD1 (6 bases). With 6 bases removed from V and 2 bases from J, the gap between germline ends came to 14 bases. Germline values: CDR1 DFQATT, CDR2 SNEGSKA (reference sequence). CDR3 length equals 14 residues. This chain's CDR3 is CSAWDKTGNQPQHF. The CDR3 DNA is TGCAGTGCATGGGACAAAACGGGCAATCAGCCCCAGCATTTT.

This sequence joins TRBV20-1 and TRBJ1-5, with TRBD1 matching 7 bases. The V and J ends lost 6 bases and 4 bases, in that order; junction bases with no gene match: 6. Germline V gives CDR1 DFQATT, CDR2 SNEGSKA (reference sequence). The CDR3 has 13 amino acids. CDR3 protein: CSANRGGNQPQHF. The CDR3, as DNA: TGCAGTGCCAACAGGGGTGGAAATCAGCCCCAGCATTTT.

The J gene is TRBJ1-2, the V gene TRBV7-9, with unresolved D. The CDR3 has 16 amino acids. Germline CDR1 reads SEHNR; CDR2 reads FQNEAQ (reference sequence). The V gene lost 5 bases and the J gene lost 0 bases, with 16 bases spanning the gap. CDR3 sequence (DNA): TGTGCCAGCAGCGTCTACGACCGGCTCCCTAACTATGGCTACACCTTC. It translates to CASSVYDRLPNYGYTF.

CDR3 amino acids: CASSWGGRVQETQYF. Here the CDR3 DNA reads TGCGCCAGCAGCTGGGGGGGAAGGGTACAAGAGACCCAGTACTTC. The rearrangement uses TRBV5-1 and TRBJ2-5; 7 bases are a match to TRBD2. V lost 3 bases and J lost 2; bases outside the gene matches: 7. The germline V gene encodes CDR1 SGHRS and CDR2 YFSETQ. CDR3 length equals 15 residues.

The genes are TRBV20-1 and TRBJ1-1, with a possible D match to TRBD1 (6 bases). The CDR3 is 15 residues long. V lost 3 bases and J lost 4, with 18 bases in between. Germline CDR1 and CDR2: DFQATT and SNEGSKA (reference sequence). Here the CDR3 DNA reads TGCAGTGCTAGCGGGGGGCGAGGTTTTGGCACTGAAGCTTTCTTT. Amino acid sequence: CSASGGRGFGTEAFF.

This clonotype was detected once. The chain links TRBV12-5 to TRBJ2-1; TRBD2 matches at 14 bases. V shed 6 bases and J 7 bases; nucleotides not matched to a gene: 11. Germline V CDR1 and CDR2: LGHNT, FRNRAP. The CDR3 has 17 amino acids. CDR3 in amino acids: CASGLTSGGARGNEQFF. CDR3 sequence (DNA): TGTGCTAGTGGGCTGACTAGCGGGGGGGCCCGAGGGAATGAGCAGTTCTTC.